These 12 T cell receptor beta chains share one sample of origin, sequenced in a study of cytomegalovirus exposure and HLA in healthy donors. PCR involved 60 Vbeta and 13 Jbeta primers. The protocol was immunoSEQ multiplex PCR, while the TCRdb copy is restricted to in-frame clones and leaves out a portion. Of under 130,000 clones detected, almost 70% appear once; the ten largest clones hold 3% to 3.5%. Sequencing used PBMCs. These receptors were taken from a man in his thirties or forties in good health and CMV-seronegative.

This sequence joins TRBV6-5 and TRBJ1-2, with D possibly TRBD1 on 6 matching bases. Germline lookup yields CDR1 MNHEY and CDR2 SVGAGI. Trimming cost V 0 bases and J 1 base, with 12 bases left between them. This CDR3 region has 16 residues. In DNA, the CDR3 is TGTGCCAGCAGTTACTCGATAAAGGGGGTTAACTATGGCTACACCTTC. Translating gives CASSYSIKGVNYGYTF.

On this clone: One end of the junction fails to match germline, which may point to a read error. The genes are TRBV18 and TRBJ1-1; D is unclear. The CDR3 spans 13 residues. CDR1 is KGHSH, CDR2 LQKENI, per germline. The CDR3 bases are TGTGTCAGCTCATGGTCCAGGAACACTGAAGCTTTCTTT. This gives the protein CVSSWSRNTEAFF.

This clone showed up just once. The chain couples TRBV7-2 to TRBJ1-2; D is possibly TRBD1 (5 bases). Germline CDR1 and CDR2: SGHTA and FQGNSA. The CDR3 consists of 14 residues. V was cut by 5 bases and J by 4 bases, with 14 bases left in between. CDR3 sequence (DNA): TGTGCCAGCAGCCTTGACAGCTCTCCCTATGGCTACACCTTC. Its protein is CASSLDSSPYGYTF.

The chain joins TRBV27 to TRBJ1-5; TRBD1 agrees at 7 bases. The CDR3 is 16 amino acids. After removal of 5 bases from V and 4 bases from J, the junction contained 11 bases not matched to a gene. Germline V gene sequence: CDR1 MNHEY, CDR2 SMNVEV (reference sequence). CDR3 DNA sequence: TGTGCCAGCAGTCCTATCTCGGACAGGATGAATCAGCCCCAGCATTTT. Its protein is CASSPISDRMNQPQHF.

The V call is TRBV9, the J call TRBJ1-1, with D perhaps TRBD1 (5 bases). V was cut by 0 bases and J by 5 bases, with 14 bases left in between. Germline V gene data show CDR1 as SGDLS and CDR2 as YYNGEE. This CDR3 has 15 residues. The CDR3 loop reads CASSVAPEGTTEAFF. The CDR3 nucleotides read TGTGCCAGCAGCGTAGCTCCGGAGGGGACGACTGAAGCTTTCTTT.

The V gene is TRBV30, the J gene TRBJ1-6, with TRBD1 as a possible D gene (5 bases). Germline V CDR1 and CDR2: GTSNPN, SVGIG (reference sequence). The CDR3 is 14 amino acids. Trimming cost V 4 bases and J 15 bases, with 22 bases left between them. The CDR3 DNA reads TGTGCCTGGACCCGCTCGGGGGTGACGGTATTCCTCCACTTT. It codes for CAWTRSGVTVFLHF. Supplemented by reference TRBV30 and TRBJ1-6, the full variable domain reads SQTIHQWPATLVQPVGSPLSLECTVEGTSNPNLYWYRQAAGRGLQLLFYSVGIGQISSEVPQNLSASRPQDRQFILSSKKLLLSDSGFYLCAWTRSGVTVFLHFGNGTRLTVT.

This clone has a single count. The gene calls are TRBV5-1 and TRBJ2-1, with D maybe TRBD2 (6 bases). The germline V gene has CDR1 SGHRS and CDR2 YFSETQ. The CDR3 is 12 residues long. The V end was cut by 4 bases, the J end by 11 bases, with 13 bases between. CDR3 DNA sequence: TGCGCCAGCAGCCTAGAGGCGGGGAAGCAGTTCTTC. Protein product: CASSLEAGKQFF.

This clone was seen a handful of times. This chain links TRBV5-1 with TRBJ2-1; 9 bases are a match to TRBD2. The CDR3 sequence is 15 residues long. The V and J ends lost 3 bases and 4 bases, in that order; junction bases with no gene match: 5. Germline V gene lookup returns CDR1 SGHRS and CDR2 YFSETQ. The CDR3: CASSSVAGDYNEQFF. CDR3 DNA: TGCGCCAGCAGCTCAGTAGCGGGGGATTACAATGAGCAGTTCTTC.

DNA of the CDR3: TGCGCCAGCAGCCAAGTTAAAGCCGGGACAGACCCCGGGGAGCTGTTTTTT. This translates into CASSQVKAGTDPGELFF. The chain uses TRBV4-1 and TRBJ2-2; 7 positions match TRBD1. After removal of 1 base from V and 6 bases from J, the junction contained 11 bases not matched to a gene. This CDR3 region has 17 residues. CDR1 and CDR2 (germline): MGHRA, YSYEKL.

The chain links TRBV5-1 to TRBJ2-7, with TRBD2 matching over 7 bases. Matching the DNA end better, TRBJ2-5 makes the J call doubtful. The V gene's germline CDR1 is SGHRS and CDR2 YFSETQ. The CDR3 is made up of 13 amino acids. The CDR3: CASSPGGWETQYF. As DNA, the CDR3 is TGCGCCAGCAGCCCGGGGGGTTGGGAGACCCAGTACTTC.

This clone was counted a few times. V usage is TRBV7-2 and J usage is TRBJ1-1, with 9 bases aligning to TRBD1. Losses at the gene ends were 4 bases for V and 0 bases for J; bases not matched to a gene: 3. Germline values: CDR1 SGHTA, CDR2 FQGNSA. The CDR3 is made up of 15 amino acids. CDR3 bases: TGTGCCAGCAGCTCTTGGACAGGGGTGAACACTGAAGCTTTCTTT. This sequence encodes CASSSWTGVNTEAFF.

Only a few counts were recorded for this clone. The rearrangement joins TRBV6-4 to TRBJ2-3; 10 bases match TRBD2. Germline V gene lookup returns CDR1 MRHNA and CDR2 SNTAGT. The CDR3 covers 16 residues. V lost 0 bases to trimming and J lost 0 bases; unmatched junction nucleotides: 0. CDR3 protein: CASSDSTSGSTDTQYF. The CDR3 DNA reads TGTGCCAGCAGTGACTCGACTAGCGGGAGCACAGATACGCAGTATTTT.